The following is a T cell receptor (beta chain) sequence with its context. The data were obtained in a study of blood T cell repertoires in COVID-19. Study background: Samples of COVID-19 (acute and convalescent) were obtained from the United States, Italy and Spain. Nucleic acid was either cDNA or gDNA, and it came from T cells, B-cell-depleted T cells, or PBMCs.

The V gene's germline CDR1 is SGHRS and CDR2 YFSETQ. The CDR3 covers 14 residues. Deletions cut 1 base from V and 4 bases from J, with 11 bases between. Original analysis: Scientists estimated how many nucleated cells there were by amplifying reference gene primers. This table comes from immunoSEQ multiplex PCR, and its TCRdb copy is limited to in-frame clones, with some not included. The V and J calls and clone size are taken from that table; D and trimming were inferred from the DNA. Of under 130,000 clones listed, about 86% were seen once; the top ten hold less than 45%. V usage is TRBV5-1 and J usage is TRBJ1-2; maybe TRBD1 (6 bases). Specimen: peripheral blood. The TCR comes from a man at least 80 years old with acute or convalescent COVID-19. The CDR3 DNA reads TGCGCCAGCAGCTTGCCTAGGGGGGGCTATGGCTACACCTTC. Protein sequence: CASSLPRGGYGYTF.